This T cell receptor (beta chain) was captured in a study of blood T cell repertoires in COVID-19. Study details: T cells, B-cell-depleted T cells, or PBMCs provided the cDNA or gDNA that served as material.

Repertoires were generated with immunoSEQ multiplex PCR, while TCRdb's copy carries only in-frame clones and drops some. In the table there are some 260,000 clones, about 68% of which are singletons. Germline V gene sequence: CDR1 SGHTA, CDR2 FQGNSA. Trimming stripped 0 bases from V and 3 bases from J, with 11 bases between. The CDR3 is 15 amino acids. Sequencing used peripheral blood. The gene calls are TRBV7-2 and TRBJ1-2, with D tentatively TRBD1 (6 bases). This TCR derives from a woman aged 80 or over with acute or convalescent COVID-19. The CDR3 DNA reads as TGTGCCAGCAGCTTAGCCGGACAGACCTACTATGGCTACACCTTC. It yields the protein CASSLAGQTYYGYTF. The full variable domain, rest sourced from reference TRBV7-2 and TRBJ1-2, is GAGVSQSPSNKVTEKGKDVELRCDPISGHTALYWYRQSLGQGLEFLIYFQGNSAPDKSGLPSDRFSAERTGGSVSTLTIQRTQQEDSAVYLCASSLAGQTYYGYTFGSGTRLTVV.